This T cell receptor (beta chain) appears in the sequencing data of a study of Tregs in tolerant kidney transplant recipients. General study findings and limits: The small number of patients limits these findings pending further validation. Biological reproducibility was not directly addressed in this study. The most relevant donor-specific Treg TCRbeta repertoire apparently came from expansion with activated donor B cells.

V was pared by 7 bases and J by 5 bases, with 14 bases of the junction left unmatched. CDR3 length: 16 residues. The V gene's germline CDR1 is SEHNR and CDR2 FQNEAQ (reference sequence). Unstimulated Tregs (CD4+CD25+CD127-) and CD4+CD25- non-Tregs were sorted from PBMCs. Libraries were prepared by immunoSEQ multiplex PCR; TCRdb keeps only in-frame clonotypes and omits some of them. The table records approximately 260,000 clones, roughly 84% of them present only once. Notes on this clone: The antigen remains undetermined.

The sequenced material came from CD4+ T cells from blood. The TCR sequence derives from a human donor in good health. V usage is TRBV7-9 and J usage is TRBJ2-7; TRBD1 matches 10 bases. The CDR3 region is CASTRALRDRGHEQYF. The CDR3 DNA sequence: TGTGCCAGCACCAGAGCACTCCGGGACAGGGGCCACGAGCAGTACTTC.